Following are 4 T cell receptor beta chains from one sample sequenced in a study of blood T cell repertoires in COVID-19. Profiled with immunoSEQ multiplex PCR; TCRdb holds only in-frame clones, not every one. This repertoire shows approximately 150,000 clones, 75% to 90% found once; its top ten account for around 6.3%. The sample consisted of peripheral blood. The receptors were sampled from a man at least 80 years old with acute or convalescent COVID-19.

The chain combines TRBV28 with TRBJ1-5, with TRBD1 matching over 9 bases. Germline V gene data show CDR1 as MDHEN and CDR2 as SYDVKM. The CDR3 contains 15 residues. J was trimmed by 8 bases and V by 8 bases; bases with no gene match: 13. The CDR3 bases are TGTGCCAGCGCCCCCCGGGACAGGGCGGTTAAGCCCCAGCATTTT. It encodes CASAPRDRAVKPQHF.

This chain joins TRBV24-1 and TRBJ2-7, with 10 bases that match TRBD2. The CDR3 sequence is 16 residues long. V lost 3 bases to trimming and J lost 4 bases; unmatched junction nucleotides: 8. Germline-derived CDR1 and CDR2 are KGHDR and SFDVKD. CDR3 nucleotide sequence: TGTGCCACCAGTGATGTAGCGGGAGGCGCCTTGTACGAGCAGTACTTC. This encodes CATSDVAGGALYEQYF.

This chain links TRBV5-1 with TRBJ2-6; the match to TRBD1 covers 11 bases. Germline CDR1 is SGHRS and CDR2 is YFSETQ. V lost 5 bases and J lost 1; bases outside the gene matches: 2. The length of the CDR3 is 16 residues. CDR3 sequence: CASSWDRGSGANVLTF. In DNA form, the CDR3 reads TGCGCCAGCAGTTGGGACAGGGGGTCTGGGGCCAACGTCCTGACTTTC.

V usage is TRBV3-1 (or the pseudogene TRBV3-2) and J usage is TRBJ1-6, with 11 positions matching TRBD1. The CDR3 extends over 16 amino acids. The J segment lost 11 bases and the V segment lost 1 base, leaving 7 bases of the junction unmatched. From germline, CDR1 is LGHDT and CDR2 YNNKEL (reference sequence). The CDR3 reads CASSQVVGTGGAPLHF. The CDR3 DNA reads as TGTGCCAGCAGCCAAGTTGTTGGGACAGGGGGTGCACCCCTCCACTTT.